These 31 T cell receptor beta chains came from one sample sequenced in a study of OX40 agonist ivuxolimab in advanced cancers. Here immunoSEQ multiplex PCR was the method, and the copy in TCRdb shows in-frame clones only, minus some. The table has roughly 80,000 clones, 90% to 95% seen once. Sequenced here: CD4+ or CD8+ T cells sorted from blood, sampled in a trial of the OX40 agonist ivuxolimab. The receptors shown here come from an adult with an advanced solid tumor such as melanoma, head and neck, liver or kidney cancer.

The V and J genes are TRBV7-9 and TRBJ2-1; 10 bases line up with TRBD2. Per the germline V gene, CDR1 is SEHNR and CDR2 is FQNEAQ (reference sequence). The ends lost 1 base at V and 7 bases at J; junction bases unmatched: 4. The CDR3 is 15 amino acids. CDR3 loop: CASSLVTSGNNEQFF. The CDR3 nucleotides are TGTGCCAGCAGCTTAGTTACTAGCGGGAATAATGAGCAGTTCTTC.

About this clone: In the same sample, other DNA sequences code for this CDR3. V gene TRBV2 combines with J gene TRBJ1-5, with unresolved D. Between the trimmed V and J ends, which lost 1 base and 4 bases, there was a span of 2 bases. This CDR3 is 12 amino acids long. From germline, CDR1 is SNHLY and CDR2 FYNNEI. This CDR3 reads CASSEGNQPQHF. CDR3 nucleotide sequence: TGTGCCAGCAGTGAAGGGAATCAGCCCCAGCATTTT.

This clone has just one count. The chain employs TRBV11-3 and TRBJ1-1; unclear D gene. The germline gives CDR1 SGHNT, CDR2 YENEEA. The CDR3 is 11 amino acids. The V gene lost 3 bases and the J gene lost 8 bases, with 7 bases spanning the gap. In DNA, the CDR3 is TGTGCCAGCAGCTTGGGCAGAGAAGCTTTCTTT. It encodes CASSLGREAFF. Supplemented by reference TRBV11-3 and TRBJ1-1, the full variable domain reads EAGVVQSPRYKIIEKKQPVAFWCNPISGHNTLYWYLQNLGQGPELLIRYENEEAVDDSQLPKDRFSAERLKGVDSTLKIQPAELGDSAVYLCASSLGREAFFGQGTRLTVV.

The gene calls are TRBV28 and TRBJ2-7, with D perhaps assigned TRBD1 or TRBD2 (5 bases each). The CDR3 runs 12 residues. Per the germline V gene, CDR1 is MDHEN and CDR2 is SYDVKM. Trimming took 6 bases from V and 5 from J, leaving 11 bases between them. CDR3: CASSHLGDEQYF. The CDR3 coding sequence is TGTGCCAGCAGCCATTTGGGGGACGAGCAGTACTTC.

The CDR3 nucleotides are TGTGCCAGCAGTGACAGGGGAAGGGACGAGCAGTACTTC. Protein product: CASSDRGRDEQYF. The chain employs TRBV6-5 and TRBJ2-7; 8 nucleotides agree with TRBD1. CDR1 is MNHEY and CDR2 is SVGAGI in the germline V gene. The CDR3 runs 13 residues. J was trimmed by 5 bases and V by 5 bases; bases with no gene match: 5.

The CDR3 DNA sequence: TGTGCCAGCAGACAGGGTAGAGCCAAAAACATTCAGTACTTC. This gives the protein CASRQGRAKNIQYF. The J gene is TRBJ2-4, the V gene TRBV28, with D tentatively TRBD1 (6 bases). The CDR3 length is 14 residues. Germline V gives CDR1 MDHEN, CDR2 SYDVKM. V was pared by 6 bases and J by 0 bases, with 9 bases between.

This clone was counted once. CDR3: CSASVSYEQYF. In DNA, the CDR3 is TGCAGTGCTAGTGTGTCCTACGAGCAGTACTTC. The gene calls are TRBV20-1 and TRBJ2-7; no clear D. V dropped 3 bases and J dropped 1 base, with 4 bases sitting between them. This CDR3 has 11 residues. CDR1 is DFQATT and CDR2 is SNEGSKA in the germline V gene (reference sequence).

The chain uses TRBV28 and TRBJ2-3, with unresolved D. The CDR3 contains 16 residues. Trimming shortened V by 3 bases and J by 0 bases, and 13 bases separated the two germline ends. The germline CDR1 and CDR2 sequences are MDHEN and SYDVKM. CDR3 loop: CASSFHPGPSTDTQYF. CDR3 in DNA: TGTGCCAGCAGTTTCCATCCGGGCCCCAGCACAGATACGCAGTATTTT.

The gene calls are TRBV27 and TRBJ1-3, with D unclear. Looked up from germline, CDR1 is MNHEY and CDR2 is SMNVEV (reference sequence). The CDR3 spans 15 residues. V lost 5 bases to trimming and J lost 4 bases, with 15 bases between them. For the CDR3, the DNA is TGTGCCAGCAGTACACGAGCAGGTTCAGGAAACACCATATATTTT. This sequence encodes CASSTRAGSGNTIYF.

This chain joins TRBV6-1 and TRBJ2-3, with 9 bases lining up with TRBD2. The CDR3 extends over 15 amino acids. CDR1 and CDR2 from the germline V gene are MNHNS and SASEGT. V was pared by 2 bases and J by 0 bases, with 0 bases of the junction left unmatched. The CDR3 is CASSELAGSTDTQYF. As DNA, the CDR3 is TGTGCCAGCAGTGAACTAGCGGGAAGCACAGATACGCAGTATTTT.

The CDR3 bases are TGCGCCAGCAGCTACCTAGCGGGGGGCTCCACAGATACGCAGTATTTT. It yields the protein CASSYLAGGSTDTQYF. The chain couples TRBV4-3 to TRBJ2-3; 11 bases agree with TRBD2. Germline V gene data show CDR1 as LGHNA and CDR2 as YSLEER. The junction had 6 bases not matched to a gene; V was cut back by 5 bases and J by 2 bases. The CDR3 runs 16 residues.

This chain joins TRBV2 and TRBJ1-2, with 11 nucleotides matching TRBD1. The CDR3 totals 14 residues. Per germline, CDR1 SNHLY and CDR2 FYNNEI. The V segment lost 8 bases and the J segment 2 bases; nucleotides outside the gene matches: 4. The CDR3 spells CASVGQGVNYGYTF. The CDR3 DNA reads TGTGCCAGCGTGGGACAGGGGGTGAACTATGGCTACACCTTC.

The rearrangement links TRBV5-5 to TRBJ2-1; 10 bases map to TRBD2. Germline values: CDR1 SGHKS, CDR2 YYEKEE (reference sequence). This CDR3 contains 16 residues. J lost 7 bases, V lost 0 bases, and 7 bases had no gene match. As DNA, the CDR3 is TGTGCCAGCAGCTTGGTAGCTAGCGGGGGACCTAATGAGCAGTTCTTC. Translating gives CASSLVASGGPNEQFF.

The J gene is TRBJ1-2, the V gene TRBV6-1; D unresolved. Germline V gene lookup returns CDR1 MNHNS and CDR2 SASEGT. CDR3 length: 14 amino acids. Trimming stripped 4 bases from V and 3 bases from J, with 12 bases between. CDR3 loop: CASSVRNPYYGYTF. CDR3 in DNA: TGTGCCAGCAGTGTCCGGAACCCTTACTATGGCTACACCTTC.

V gene TRBV19 combines with J gene TRBJ1-3; D is ambiguous. Germline V gene data show CDR1 as LNHDA and CDR2 as SQIVND (reference sequence). The CDR3 sequence is 16 residues long. Trimming removed 2 bases at V and 1 base at J, with 12 bases between. In nucleotides, the CDR3 is TGTGCCAGTAGTATATTGGCAGGTTGGTCTGGAAACACCATATATTTT. It translates to CASSILAGWSGNTIYF.

The chain uses TRBV28 and TRBJ2-7; TRBD2 might be the D (5 bases). CDR1 is MDHEN, CDR2 SYDVKM, per germline. The V end was cut by 7 bases, the J end by 0 bases, with 16 bases between. The CDR3 spans 15 residues. CDR3 in DNA: TGTGCCAGCACTTCGTGGGGAGTGAGCTCCTACGAGCAGTACTTC. Translating gives CASTSWGVSSYEQYF. Using reference TRBV28 and TRBJ2-7 for the parts outside the CDR3, the full variable domain is DVKVTQSSRYLVKRTGEKVFLECVQDMDHENMFWYRQDPGLGLRLIYFSYDVKMKEKGDIPEGYSVSREKKERFSLILESASTNQTSMYLCASTSWGVSSYEQYFGPGTRLTVT.

This clone was detected only once. The genes are TRBV7-9 and TRBJ2-1; D may be TRBD2 (5 bases). Germline V gives CDR1 SEHNR, CDR2 FQNEAQ (reference sequence). V lost 4 bases and J lost 7, with 14 bases in between. The CDR3 totals 14 residues. The DNA for the CDR3 is TGTGCCAGCAGCTCCGGGATTCAACAGAATGAGCAGTTCTTC. Residues: CASSSGIQQNEQFF.

This rearrangement joins TRBV18 to TRBJ2-6, with 8 bases that match TRBD1. This CDR3 has 18 residues. V dropped 4 bases and J dropped 4; count of bases not matched to a gene: 12. CDR1 and CDR2 (germline): KGHSH, LQKENI. CDR3 residues: CASSLGARGPQGANVLTF. CDR3 sequence (DNA): TGTGCCAGCTCACTAGGAGCCAGGGGGCCGCAAGGGGCCAACGTCCTGACTTTC.

The CDR3 nucleotides read TGTGCCAGCAGCTGGGACGTACAAGGGGCCGGGGAGCTGTTTTTT. Translated, it gives CASSWDVQGAGELFF. V gene TRBV5-4 combines with J gene TRBJ2-2, with D perhaps being TRBD1 or TRBD2 (5 bases each). The CDR3 totals 15 residues. The V end lost 3 bases, the J end lost 6 bases, and 15 bases lay between the germline ends. Germline V lookup: CDR1 SGHNT, CDR2 YYREEE (reference sequence).

The CDR3 bases are TGTGCCAGCAGCTTACCCGAATTTCCCCTCCACTTT. As protein: CASSLPEFPLHF. The chain is built from TRBV7-8 and TRBJ1-6; D is ambiguous. Germline CDR1 SGHVS, CDR2 FQNEAQ. CDR3 length equals 12 residues. Deletions cut 2 bases from V and 13 bases from J, with 9 bases between.

CDR3 coding DNA: TGTGCCAGCAGCTTAGCACCGGTTAATGAGCAGTTCTTC. Translation: CASSLAPVNEQFF. The chain employs TRBV11-3 and TRBJ2-1; D is unclear. CDR3 length equals 13 residues. Germline CDR1 and CDR2: SGHNT and YENEEA. Deletions cut 1 base from V and 7 bases from J, with 8 bases between.

The chain carries TRBV6-1 and TRBJ2-7; D gene ambiguous. The length of the CDR3 is 13 residues. Per the germline V gene, CDR1 is MNHNS and CDR2 is SASEGT. V was trimmed by 0 bases and J by 4 bases, leaving 7 bases between them. The CDR3 sequence: CASSEAHRYEQYF. CDR3 DNA: TGTGCCAGCAGTGAAGCGCATCGGTACGAGCAGTACTTC.

This chain connects TRBV25-1 to TRBJ1-1; D is perhaps TRBD1 (5 bases). CDR1 MGHDK and CDR2 SYGVNS come from the germline V gene. There are 13 residues in the CDR3. V was clipped by 1 base and J by 6 bases, with 9 bases between them. CDR3 residues: CASSEFGGAEAFF. The CDR3 nucleotides are TGTGCCAGCAGTGAATTCGGGGGAGCTGAAGCTTTCTTT.

The V and J genes are TRBV5-1 and TRBJ2-7; TRBD2 agrees at 7 bases. Germline V gene data show CDR1 as SGHRS and CDR2 as YFSETQ. Losses at the gene ends were 3 bases for V and 2 bases for J; bases not matched to a gene: 8. CDR3 size: 15 residues. CDR3 coding DNA: TGCGCCAGCAGCTCCGGTAGCGGGCCAACCTACGAGCAGTACTTC. Its protein product is CASSSGSGPTYEQYF.

The J gene is TRBJ2-3, the V gene TRBV2, with 10 bases lining up with TRBD2. The germline gives CDR1 SNHLY, CDR2 FYNNEI. This CDR3 is 16 amino acids long. V lost 6 bases and J lost 3; bases outside the gene matches: 9. This CDR3 reads CASRGGLAMGTDTQYF. The CDR3 DNA reads as TGTGCCAGCAGGGGGGGACTAGCGATGGGGACAGATACGCAGTATTTT.

In this sample, this clone turned up once. The chain has TRBV29-1 and TRBJ2-7, with D perhaps TRBD2 (5 bases). The CDR3 consists of 14 residues. V lost 6 bases, J lost 0 bases, and 15 bases lay in between. Germline V gives CDR1 SQVTM, CDR2 ANQGSEA. The CDR3 region has the DNA TGCAGCGTCATCACTACCGCGGGCTCCTACGAGCAGTACTTC. Residues: CSVITTAGSYEQYF.

The chain carries TRBV2 and TRBJ1-5; no firm D call. Germline V lookup: CDR1 SNHLY, CDR2 FYNNEI. V was cut by 5 bases and J by 4 bases, with 9 bases left in between. The CDR3 runs to 13 residues. CDR3 sequence reads: CASSSGWNQPQHF. The CDR3 DNA reads TGTGCCAGCAGTTCGGGGTGGAATCAGCCCCAGCATTTT.

This chain joins TRBV7-8 and TRBJ1-1; D is ambiguous. Germline V CDR1 and CDR2: SGHVS, FQNEAQ. This CDR3 spans 13 amino acids. The V end lost 3 bases, the J end lost 1 base, and 6 bases lay between the germline ends. In DNA form, the CDR3 reads TGTGCCAGCAGCTTTTACAGGAACACTGAAGCTTTCTTT. Translation: CASSFYRNTEAFF.

The chain links TRBV7-2 to TRBJ2-3; a weak D match, TRBD1 (6 bases). The CDR3 covers 14 residues. Germline V gives CDR1 SGHTA, CDR2 FQGNSA. Trimming removed 4 bases at V and 1 base at J, with 9 bases between. The chain's CDR3 is CASSSRQGTDTQYF. The DNA for the CDR3 is TGTGCCAGCAGCTCGCGACAGGGCACAGATACGCAGTATTTT.

The chain links TRBV5-1 to TRBJ1-2; D is perhaps TRBD1 (5 bases). The CDR3 loop spans 15 amino acids. The germline gives CDR1 SGHRS, CDR2 YFSETQ. Between the trimmed V and J ends, which lost 0 bases and 1 base, there was a span of 10 bases. CDR3 DNA sequence: TGCGCCAGCAGCTTGGAGCCAGGGTATAACTATGGCTACACCTTC. Translation gives CASSLEPGYNYGYTF.

This chain joins TRBV15 and TRBJ2-5, with 12 bases matching TRBD2. After removal of 4 bases from V and 4 bases from J, the junction contained 1 base not matched to a gene. CDR1 and CDR2 (germline): LNHNV, YYDKDF (reference sequence). CDR3 length equals 14 residues. The CDR3 sequence is CATSTSGRGETQYF. As DNA, the CDR3 is TGTGCCACCAGCACTAGCGGGAGGGGAGAGACCCAGTACTTC. Full variable domain (missing parts from reference TRBV15 and TRBJ2-5): DAMVIQNPRYQVTQFGKPVTLSCSQTLNHNVMYWYQQKSSQAPKLLFHYYDKDFNNEADTPDNFQSRRPNTSFCFLDIRSPGLGDTAMYLCATSTSGRGETQYFGPGTRLLVL.